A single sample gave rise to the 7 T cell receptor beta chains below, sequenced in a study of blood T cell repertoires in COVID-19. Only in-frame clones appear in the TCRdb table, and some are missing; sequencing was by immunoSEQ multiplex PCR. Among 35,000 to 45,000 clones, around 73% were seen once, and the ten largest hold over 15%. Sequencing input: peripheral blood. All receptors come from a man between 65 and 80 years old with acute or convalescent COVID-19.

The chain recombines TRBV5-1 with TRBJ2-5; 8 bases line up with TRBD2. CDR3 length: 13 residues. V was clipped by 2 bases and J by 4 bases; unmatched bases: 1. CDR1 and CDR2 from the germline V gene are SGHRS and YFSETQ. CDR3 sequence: CASSFREGETQYF. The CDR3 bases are TGCGCCAGCAGCTTCCGGGAGGGAGAGACCCAGTACTTC. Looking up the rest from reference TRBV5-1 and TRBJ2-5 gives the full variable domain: KAGVTQTPRYLIKTRGQQVTLSCSPISGHRSVSWYQQTPGQGLQFLFEYFSETQRNKGNFPGRFSGRQFSNSRSEMNVSTLELGDSALYLCASSFREGETQYFGPGTRLLVL.

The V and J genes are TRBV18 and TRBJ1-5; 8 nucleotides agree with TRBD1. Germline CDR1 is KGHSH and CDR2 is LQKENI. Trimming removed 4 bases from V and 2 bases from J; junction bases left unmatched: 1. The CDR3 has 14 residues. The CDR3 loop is CASSLGQGNQPQHF. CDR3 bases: TGTGCCAGCTCACTGGGACAGGGCAATCAGCCCCAGCATTTT.

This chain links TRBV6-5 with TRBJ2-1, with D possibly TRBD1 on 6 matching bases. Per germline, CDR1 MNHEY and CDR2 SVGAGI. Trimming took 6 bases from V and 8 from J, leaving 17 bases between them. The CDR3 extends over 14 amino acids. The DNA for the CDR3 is TGTGCCAGCAGATATTCAGGGGTTAGCTATGAGCAGTTCTTC. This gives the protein CASRYSGVSYEQFF.

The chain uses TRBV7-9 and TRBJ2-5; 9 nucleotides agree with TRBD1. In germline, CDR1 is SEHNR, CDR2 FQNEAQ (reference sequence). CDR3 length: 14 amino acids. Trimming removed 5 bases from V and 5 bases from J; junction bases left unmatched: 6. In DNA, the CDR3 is TGTGCCAGCAGCACACAGGGGGCCCGGGAGACCCAGTACTTC. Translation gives CASSTQGARETQYF.

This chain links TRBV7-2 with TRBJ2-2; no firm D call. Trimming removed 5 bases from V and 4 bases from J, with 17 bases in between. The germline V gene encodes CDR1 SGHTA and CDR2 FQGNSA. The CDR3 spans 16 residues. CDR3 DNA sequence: TGTGCCAGCAGCCTCCGCCTGACTGTTCCCACCGGGGAGCTGTTTTTT. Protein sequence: CASSLRLTVPTGELFF.

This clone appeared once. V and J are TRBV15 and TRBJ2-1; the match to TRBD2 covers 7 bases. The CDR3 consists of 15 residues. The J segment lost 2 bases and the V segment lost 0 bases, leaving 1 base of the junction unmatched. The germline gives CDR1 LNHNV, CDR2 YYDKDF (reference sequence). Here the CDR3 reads CATSREGTTYNEQFF. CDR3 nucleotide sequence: TGTGCCACCAGCAGAGAAGGGACTACCTACAATGAGCAGTTCTTC.

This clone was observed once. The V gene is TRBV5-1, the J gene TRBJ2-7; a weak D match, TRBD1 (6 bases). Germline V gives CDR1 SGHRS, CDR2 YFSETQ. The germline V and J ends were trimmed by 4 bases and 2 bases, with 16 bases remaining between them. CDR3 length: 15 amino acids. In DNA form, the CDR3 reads TGCGCCAGCAGCCTTGAGCTGACAGGACCCTACGAGCAGTACTTC. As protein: CASSLELTGPYEQYF.